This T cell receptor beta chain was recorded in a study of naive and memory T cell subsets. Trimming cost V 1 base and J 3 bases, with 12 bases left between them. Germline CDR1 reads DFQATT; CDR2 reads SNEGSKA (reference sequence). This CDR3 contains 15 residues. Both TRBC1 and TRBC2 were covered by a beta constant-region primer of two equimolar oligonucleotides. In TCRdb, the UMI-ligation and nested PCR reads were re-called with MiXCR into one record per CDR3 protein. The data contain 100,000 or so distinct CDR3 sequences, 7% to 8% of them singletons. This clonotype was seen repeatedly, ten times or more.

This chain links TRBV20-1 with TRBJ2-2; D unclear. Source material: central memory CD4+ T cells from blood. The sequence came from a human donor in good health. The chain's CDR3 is CSARVVGLHTGELFF. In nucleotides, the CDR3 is TGCAGTGCTAGAGTAGTCGGTCTGCACACCGGGGAGCTGTTTTTT.